The table lists the clone carrying this TCR beta chain with many counts. Antigen: not known. Amplified TCR beta CDR3 regions came from RNA transcripts. A first-round RT-PCR of the TCR CDR3 used the HTBI primer set. Using its own MiXCR run on the multiplex PCR reads, TCRdb lists one record per CDR3 protein. The sample lists about 700,000 distinct CDR3 sequences, around 15% seen once, with approximately 10% in the top ten. The data originate from a study of T cells in Graves' hyperthyroidism and ophthalmopathy. Study-level background: Blood from the periphery was taken at initial diagnosis, before any treatment.

Each diagnosis was grounded in clinical symptoms, serum thyroxine and TRAb, thyroid ultrasound, and orbital computed tomography. Study results and limitations: Most thyroid clonotypes expanded above 0.001 appeared in blood too. Progression to ophthalmopathy was predicted a median of approximately seven months early.

The V segment lost 5 bases and the J segment 8 bases; nucleotides outside the gene matches: 15. Germline assignment: CDR1 LGHDT and CDR2 YNNKEL (reference sequence). The CDR3 length is 16 residues. This clonotype was sampled from a woman between 18 and 30 years old with Graves' hyperthyroidism. The sample consisted of blood. The V call is TRBV3-1, the J call TRBJ2-4; 7 nucleotides line up with TRBD2. The CDR3 reads CASSGGWEGQTDIQYF. CDR3 sequence (DNA): TGTGCCAGCAGCGGTGGATGGGAGGGCCAGACGGACATTCAGTACTTC.